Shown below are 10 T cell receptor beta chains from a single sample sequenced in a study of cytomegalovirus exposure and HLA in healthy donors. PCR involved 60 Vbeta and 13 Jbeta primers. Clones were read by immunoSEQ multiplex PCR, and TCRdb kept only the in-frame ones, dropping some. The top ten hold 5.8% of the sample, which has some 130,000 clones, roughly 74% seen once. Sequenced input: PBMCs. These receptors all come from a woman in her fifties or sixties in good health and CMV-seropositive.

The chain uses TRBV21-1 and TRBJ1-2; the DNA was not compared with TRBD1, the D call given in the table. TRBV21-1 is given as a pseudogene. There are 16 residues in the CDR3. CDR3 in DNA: TGTGCCAGCAGCAAAGCGCCGCCCGGACAGGGGAATGGCTACACCTTC. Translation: CASSKAPPGQGNGYTF.

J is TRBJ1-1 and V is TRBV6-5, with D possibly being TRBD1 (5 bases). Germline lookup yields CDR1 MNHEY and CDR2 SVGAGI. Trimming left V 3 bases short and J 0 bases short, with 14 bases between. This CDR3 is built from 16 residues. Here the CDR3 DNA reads TGTGCCAGCAGTTATGGTTCGGGGGGGATGAACACTGAAGCTTTCTTT. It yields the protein CASSYGSGGMNTEAFF.

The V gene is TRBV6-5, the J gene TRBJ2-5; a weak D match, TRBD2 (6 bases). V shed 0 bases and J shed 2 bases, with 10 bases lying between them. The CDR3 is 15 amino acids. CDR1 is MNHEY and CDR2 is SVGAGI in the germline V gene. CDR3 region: CASSYSGTSQETQYF. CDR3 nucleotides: TGTGCCAGCAGTTACTCCGGGACTTCTCAAGAGACCCAGTACTTC.

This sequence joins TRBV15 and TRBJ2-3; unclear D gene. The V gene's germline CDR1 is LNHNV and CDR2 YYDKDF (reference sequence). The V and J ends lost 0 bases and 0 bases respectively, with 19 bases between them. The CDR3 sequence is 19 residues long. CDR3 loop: CATSRDWVRTRLSTDTQYF. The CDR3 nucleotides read TGTGCCACCAGCAGAGATTGGGTGCGAACCCGACTTAGCACAGATACGCAGTATTTT.

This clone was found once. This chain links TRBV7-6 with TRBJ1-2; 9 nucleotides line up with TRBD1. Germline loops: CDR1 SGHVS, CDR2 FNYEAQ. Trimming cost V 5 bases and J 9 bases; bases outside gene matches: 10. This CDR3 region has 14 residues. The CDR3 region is CASSRGSTGGSYTF. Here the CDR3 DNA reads TGTGCCAGCAGCCGTGGATCGACAGGGGGTAGCTACACCTTC.

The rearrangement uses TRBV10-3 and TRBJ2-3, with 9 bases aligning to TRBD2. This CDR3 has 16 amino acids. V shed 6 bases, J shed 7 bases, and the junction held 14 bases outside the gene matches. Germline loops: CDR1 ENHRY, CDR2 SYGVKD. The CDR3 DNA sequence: TGTGCCATCAGACCCCCGGGGCGGGGGGGCCCAAATACGCAGTATTTT. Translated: CAIRPPGRGGPNTQYF.

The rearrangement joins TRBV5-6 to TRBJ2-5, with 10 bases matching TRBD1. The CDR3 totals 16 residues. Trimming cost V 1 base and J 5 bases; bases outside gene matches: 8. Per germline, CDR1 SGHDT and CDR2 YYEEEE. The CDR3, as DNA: TGTGCCAGCAGCTTGATTGAGACAGGGGGCTTGGAGACCCAGTACTTC. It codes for CASSLIETGGLETQYF. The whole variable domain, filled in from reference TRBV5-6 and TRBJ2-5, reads DAGVTQSPTHLIKTRGQQVTLRCSPKSGHDTVSWYQQALGQGPQFIFQYYEEEERQRGNFPDRFSGHQFPNYSSELNVNALLLGDSALYLCASSLIETGGLETQYFGPGTRLLVL.

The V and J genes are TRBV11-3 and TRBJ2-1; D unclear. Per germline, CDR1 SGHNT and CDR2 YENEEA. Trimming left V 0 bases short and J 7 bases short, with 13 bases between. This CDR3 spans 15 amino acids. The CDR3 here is CASSLDPAPTNEQFF. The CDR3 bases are TGTGCCAGCAGCTTAGATCCAGCGCCAACGAATGAGCAGTTCTTC.

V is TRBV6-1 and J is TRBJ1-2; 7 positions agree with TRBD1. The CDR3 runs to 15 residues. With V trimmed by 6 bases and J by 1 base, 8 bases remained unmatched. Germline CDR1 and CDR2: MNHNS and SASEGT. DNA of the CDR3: TGTGCCAGCAGGAATGACAGGGAACGTAACTATGGCTACACCTTC. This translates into CASRNDRERNYGYTF.

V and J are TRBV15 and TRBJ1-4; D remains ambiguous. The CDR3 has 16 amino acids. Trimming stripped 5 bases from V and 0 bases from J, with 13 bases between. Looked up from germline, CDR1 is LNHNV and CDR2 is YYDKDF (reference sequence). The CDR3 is CATSGTYRATNEKLFF. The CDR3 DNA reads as TGTGCCACCAGCGGAACCTACAGAGCAACTAATGAAAAACTGTTTTTT.